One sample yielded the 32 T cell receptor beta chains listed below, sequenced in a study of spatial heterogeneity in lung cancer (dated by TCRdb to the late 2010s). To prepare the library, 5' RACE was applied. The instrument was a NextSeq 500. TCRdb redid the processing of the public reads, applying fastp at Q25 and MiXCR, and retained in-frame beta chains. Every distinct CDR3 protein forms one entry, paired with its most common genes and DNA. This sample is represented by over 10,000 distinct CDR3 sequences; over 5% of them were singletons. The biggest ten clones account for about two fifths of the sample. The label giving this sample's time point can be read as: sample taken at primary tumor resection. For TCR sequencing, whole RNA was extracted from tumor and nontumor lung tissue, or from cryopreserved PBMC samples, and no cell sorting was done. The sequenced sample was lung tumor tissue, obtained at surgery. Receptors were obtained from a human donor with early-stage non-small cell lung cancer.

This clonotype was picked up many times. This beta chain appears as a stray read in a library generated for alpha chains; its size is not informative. CDR3 sequence (DNA): TGTGCCAGCAGTTACCCACAGGGCAGTGGGGGTTCCTACAATGAGCAGTTCTTC. This translates into CASSYPQGSGGSYNEQFF. The chain recombines TRBV6-5 with TRBJ2-1, with D possibly TRBD1 on 6 matching bases. V lost 2 bases, J lost 1 base, and 18 bases lay in between. This CDR3 spans 18 amino acids. Germline V gene sequence: CDR1 MNHEY, CDR2 SVGAGI.

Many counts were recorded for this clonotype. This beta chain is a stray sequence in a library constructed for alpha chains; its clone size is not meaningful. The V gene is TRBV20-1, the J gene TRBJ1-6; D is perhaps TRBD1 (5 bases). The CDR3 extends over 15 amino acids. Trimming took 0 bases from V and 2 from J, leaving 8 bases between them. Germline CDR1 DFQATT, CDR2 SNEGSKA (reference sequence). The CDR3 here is CSARDDSAYNSPLHF. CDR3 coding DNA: TGCAGTGCTAGAGACGACAGTGCCTATAATTCACCCCTCCACTTT.

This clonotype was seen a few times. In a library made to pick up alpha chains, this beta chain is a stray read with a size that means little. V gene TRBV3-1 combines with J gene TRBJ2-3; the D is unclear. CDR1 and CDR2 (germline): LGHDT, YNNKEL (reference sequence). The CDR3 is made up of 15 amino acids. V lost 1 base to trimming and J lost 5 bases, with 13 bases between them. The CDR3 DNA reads TGTGCCAGCAGCCAAGGGTCGGGTCTCGGAGATACGCAGTATTTT. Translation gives CASSQGSGLGDTQYF.

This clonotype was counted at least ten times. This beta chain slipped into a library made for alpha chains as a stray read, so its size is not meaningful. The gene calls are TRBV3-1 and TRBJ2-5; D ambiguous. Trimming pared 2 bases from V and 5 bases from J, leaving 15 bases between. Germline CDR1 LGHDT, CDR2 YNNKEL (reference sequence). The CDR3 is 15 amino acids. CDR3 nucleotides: TGTGCCAGCAGCCAAAACCTCGGGCTAGGTGAGACCCAGTACTTC. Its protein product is CASSQNLGLGETQYF.

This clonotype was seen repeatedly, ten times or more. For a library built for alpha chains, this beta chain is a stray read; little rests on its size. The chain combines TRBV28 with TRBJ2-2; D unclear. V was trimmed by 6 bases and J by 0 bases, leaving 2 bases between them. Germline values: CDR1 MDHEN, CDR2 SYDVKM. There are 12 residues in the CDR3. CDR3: CASRPNTGELFF. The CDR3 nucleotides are TGTGCCAGCAGACCGAACACCGGGGAGCTGTTTTTT. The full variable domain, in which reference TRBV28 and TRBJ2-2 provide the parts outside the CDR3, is DVKVTQSSRYLVKRTGEKVFLECVQDMDHENMFWYRQDPGLGLRLIYFSYDVKMKEKGDIPEGYSVSREKKERFSLILESASTNQTSMYLCASRPNTGELFFGEGSRLTVL.

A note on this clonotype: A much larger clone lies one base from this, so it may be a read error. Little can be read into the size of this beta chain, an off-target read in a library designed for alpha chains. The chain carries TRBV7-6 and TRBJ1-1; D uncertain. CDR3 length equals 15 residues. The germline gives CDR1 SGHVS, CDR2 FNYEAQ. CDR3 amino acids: CVSSLDNRRNTEAFF. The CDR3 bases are TGTGTCAGCAGCTTAGATAATCGGCGGAACACTGAAGCTTTCTTT. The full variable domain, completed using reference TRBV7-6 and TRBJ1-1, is GAGVSQSPRYKVTKRGQDVALRCDPISGHVSLYWYRQALGQGPEFLTYFNYEAQQDKSGLPNDRFSAERPEGSISTLTIQRTEQRDSAMYRCVSSLDNRRNTEAFFGQGTRLTVV.

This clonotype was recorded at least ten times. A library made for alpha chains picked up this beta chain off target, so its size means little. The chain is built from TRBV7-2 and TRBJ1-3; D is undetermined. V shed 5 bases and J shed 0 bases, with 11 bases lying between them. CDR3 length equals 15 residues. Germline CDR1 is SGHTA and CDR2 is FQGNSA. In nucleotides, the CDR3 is TGTGCCAGCAGCCCTAGTTTGAGCTCTGGAAACACCATATATTTT. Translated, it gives CASSPSLSSGNTIYF.

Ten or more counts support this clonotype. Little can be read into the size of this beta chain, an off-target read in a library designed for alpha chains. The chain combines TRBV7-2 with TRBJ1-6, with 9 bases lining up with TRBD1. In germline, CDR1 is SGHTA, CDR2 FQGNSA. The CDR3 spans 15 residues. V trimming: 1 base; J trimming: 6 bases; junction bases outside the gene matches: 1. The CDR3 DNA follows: TGTGCCAGCAGCTTAGACAGGGGGCTTAATTCACCCCTCCACTTT. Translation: CASSLDRGLNSPLHF. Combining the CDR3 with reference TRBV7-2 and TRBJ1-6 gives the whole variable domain GAGVSQSPSNKVTEKGKDVELRCDPISGHTALYWYRQSLGQGLEFLIYFQGNSAPDKSGLPSDRFSAERTGGSVSTLTIQRTQQEDSAVYLCASSLDRGLNSPLHFGNGTRLTVT.

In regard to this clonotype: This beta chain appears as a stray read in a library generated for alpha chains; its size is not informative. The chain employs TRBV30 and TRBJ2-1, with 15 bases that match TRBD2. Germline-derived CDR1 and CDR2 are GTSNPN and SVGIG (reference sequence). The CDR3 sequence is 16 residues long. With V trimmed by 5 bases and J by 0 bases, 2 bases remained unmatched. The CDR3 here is CAWGLAGGSSYNEQFF. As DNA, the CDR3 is TGTGCCTGGGGACTAGCGGGGGGGAGCTCCTACAATGAGCAGTTCTTC.

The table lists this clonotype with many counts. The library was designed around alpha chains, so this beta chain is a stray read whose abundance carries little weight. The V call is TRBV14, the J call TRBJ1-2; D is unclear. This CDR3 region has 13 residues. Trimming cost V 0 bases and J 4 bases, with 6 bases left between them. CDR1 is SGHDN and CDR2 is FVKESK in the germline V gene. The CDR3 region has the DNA TGTGCCAGCAGCCAAGAGGATTTCTATGGCTACACCTTC. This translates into CASSQEDFYGYTF.

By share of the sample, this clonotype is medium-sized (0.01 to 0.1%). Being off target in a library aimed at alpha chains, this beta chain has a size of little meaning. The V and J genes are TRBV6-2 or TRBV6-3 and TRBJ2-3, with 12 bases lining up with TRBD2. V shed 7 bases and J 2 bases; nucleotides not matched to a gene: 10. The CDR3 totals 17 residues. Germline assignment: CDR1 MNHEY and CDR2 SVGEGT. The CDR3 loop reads CASIAGLAGVYTDTQYF. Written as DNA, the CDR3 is TGTGCCAGCATCGCGGGACTAGCGGGCGTGTACACAGATACGCAGTATTTT.

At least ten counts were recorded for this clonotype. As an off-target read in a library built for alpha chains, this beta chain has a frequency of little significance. The CDR3 reads CSVEGGPFSGDTQYF. The CDR3 DNA is TGCAGCGTTGAAGGGGGGCCTTTTTCCGGGGATACGCAGTATTTT. The chain joins TRBV29-1 to TRBJ2-3, with a possible D match to TRBD1 (6 bases). The length of the CDR3 is 15 residues. Between the trimmed V and J ends, which lost 1 base and 6 bases, there was a span of 17 bases. CDR1 SQVTM and CDR2 ANQGSEA come from the germline V gene.

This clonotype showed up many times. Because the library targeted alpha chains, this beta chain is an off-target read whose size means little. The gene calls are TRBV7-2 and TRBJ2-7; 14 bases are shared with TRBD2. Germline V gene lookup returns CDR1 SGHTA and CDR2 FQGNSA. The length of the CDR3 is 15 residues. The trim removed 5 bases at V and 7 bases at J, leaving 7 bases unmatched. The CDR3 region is CASSLRTSGGYEQYF. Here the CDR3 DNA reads TGTGCCAGCAGCCTGAGGACTAGCGGGGGGTATGAGCAGTACTTC.

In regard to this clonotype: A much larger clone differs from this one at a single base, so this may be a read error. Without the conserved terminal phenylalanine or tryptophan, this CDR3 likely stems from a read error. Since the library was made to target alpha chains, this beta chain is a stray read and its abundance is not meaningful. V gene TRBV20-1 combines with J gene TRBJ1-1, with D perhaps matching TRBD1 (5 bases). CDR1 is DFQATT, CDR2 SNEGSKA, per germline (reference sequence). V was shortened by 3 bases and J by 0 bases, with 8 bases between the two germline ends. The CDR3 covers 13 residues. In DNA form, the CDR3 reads TGCAGTGCTAGGGACACAATGAACACTGAAGCTTTCTCT. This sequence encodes CSARDTMNTEAFS.

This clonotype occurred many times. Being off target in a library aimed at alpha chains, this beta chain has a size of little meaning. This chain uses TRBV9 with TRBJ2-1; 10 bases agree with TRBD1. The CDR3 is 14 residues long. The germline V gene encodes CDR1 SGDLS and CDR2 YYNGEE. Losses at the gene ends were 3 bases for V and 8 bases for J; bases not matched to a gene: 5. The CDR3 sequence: CASSGDRGNDEQFF. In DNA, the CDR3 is TGTGCCAGCAGCGGGGACAGGGGTAACGATGAGCAGTTCTTC.

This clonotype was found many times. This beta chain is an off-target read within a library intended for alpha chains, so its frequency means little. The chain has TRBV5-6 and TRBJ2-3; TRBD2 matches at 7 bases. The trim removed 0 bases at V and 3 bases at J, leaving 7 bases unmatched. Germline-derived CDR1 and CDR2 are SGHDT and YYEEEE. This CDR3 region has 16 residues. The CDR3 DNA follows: TGTGCCAGCAGCTTGGTGGGAGGGCCAGGGACAGATACGCAGTATTTT. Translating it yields CASSLVGGPGTDTQYF.

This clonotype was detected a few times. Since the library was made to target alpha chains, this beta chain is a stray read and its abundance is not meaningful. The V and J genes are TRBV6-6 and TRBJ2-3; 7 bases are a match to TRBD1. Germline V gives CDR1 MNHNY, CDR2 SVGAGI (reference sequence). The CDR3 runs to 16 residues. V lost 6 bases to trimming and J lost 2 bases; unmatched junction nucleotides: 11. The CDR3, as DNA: TGTGCCAGCAGCCCCCGGACAGGCCGTTCCACAGATACGCAGTATTTT. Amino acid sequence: CASSPRTGRSTDTQYF.

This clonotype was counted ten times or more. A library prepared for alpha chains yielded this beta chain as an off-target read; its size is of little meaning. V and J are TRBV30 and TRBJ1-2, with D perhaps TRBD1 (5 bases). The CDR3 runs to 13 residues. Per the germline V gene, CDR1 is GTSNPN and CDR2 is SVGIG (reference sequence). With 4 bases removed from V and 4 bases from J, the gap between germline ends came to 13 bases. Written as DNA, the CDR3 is TGTGCCTGGACTTTGGGAGGGGTCTATGGCTACACCTTC. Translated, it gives CAWTLGGVYGYTF.

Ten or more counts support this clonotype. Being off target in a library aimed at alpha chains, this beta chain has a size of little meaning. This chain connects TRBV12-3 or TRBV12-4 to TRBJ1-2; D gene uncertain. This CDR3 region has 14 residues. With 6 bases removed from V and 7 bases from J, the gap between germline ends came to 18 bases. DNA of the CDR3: TGTGCCAGCAGCCCCGGAGCCATCGCGGGTGGCTACACCTTC. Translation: CASSPGAIAGGYTF.

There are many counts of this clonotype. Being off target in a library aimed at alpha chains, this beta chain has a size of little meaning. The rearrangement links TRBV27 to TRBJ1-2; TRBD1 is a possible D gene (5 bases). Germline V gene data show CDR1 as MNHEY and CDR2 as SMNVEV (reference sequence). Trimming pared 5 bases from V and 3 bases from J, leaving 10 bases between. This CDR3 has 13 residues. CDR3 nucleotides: TGTGCCAGCAGTCCCGGGACGGACTATGGCTACACCTTC. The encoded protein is CASSPGTDYGYTF.

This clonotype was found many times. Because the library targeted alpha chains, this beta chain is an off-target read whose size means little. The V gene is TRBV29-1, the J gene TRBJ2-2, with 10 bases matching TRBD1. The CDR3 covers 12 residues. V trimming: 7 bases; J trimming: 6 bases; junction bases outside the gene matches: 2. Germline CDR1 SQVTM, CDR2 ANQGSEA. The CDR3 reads CSAGQGAGELFF. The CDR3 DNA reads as TGCAGCGCCGGACAGGGGGCCGGGGAGCTGTTTTTT.

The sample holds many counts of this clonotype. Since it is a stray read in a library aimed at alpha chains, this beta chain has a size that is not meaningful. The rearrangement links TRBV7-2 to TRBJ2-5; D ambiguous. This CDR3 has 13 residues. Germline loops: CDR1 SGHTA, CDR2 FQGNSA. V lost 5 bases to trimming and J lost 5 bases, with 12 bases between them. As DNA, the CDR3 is TGTGCCAGCAGCACAAACTCCGCCGAGACCCAGTACTTC. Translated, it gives CASSTNSAETQYF.

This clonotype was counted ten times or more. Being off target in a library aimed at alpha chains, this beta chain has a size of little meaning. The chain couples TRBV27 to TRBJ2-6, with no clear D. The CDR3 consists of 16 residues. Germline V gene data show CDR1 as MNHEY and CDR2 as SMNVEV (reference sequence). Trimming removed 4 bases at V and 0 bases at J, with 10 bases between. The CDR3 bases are TGTGCCAGCAGTTCCTTGGAAAGCTCTGGGGCCAACGTCCTGACTTTC. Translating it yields CASSSLESSGANVLTF.

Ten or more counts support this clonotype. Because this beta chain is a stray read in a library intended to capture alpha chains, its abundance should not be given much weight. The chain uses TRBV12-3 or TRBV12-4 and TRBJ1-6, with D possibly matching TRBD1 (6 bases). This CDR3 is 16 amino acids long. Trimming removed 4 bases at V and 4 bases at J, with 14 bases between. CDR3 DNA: TGTGCCAGCAGTTGGGGACAAAAGGTTTATAATTCACCCCTCCACTTT. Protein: CASSWGQKVYNSPLHF.

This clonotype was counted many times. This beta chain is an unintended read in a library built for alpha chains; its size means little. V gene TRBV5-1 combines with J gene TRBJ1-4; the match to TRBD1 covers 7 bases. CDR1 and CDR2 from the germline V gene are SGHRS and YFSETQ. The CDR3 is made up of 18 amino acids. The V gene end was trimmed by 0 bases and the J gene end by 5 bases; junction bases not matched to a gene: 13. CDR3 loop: CASSLATRLDRANEKLFF. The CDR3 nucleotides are TGCGCCAGCAGCTTGGCCACACGGCTTGACAGGGCCAATGAAAAACTGTTTTTT.

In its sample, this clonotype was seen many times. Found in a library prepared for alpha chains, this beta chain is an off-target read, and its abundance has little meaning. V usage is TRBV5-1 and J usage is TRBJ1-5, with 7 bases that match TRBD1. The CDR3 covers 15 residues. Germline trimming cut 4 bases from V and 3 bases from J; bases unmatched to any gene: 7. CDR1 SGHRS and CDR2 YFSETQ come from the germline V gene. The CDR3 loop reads CASSPNGQVNQPQHF. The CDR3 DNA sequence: TGCGCCAGCAGCCCGAACGGACAGGTCAATCAGCCCCAGCATTTT.

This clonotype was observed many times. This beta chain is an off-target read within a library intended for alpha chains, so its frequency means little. CDR3 in amino acids: CASSLAPTGIDSPLHF. The CDR3 DNA follows: TGTGCCAGCAGCTTAGCCCCTACAGGGATTGATTCACCCCTCCACTTT. The rearrangement joins TRBV11-2 to TRBJ1-6, with D tentatively TRBD1 (6 bases). Germline assignment: CDR1 SGHAT and CDR2 FQNNGV. Trimming stripped 1 base from V and 8 bases from J, with 15 bases between. The length of the CDR3 is 16 residues.

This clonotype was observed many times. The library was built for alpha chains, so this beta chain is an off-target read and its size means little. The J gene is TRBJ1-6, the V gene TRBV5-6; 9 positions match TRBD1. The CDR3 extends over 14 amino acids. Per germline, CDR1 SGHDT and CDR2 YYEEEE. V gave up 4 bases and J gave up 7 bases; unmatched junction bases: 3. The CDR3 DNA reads TGTGCCAGCAGCCTGGGACAGGGCAATTCACCCCTCCACTTT. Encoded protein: CASSLGQGNSPLHF.

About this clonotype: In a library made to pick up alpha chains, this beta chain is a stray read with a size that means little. CDR3 amino acids: CASSPQGSSGNTIYF. As DNA, the CDR3 is TGTGCCAGCAGCCCGCAGGGGTCCTCTGGAAACACCATATATTTT. The gene calls are TRBV27 and TRBJ1-3; D is perhaps TRBD1 (6 bases). The CDR3 totals 15 residues. Trimming left V 6 bases short and J 0 bases short, with 12 bases between. CDR1 MNHEY and CDR2 SMNVEV come from the germline V gene (reference sequence).

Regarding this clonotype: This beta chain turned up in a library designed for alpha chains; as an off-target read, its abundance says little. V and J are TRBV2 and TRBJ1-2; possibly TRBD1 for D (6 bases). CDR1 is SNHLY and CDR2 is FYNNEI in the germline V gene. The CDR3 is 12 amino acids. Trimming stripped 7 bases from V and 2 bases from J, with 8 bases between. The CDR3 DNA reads TGTGCCAGCACTGGACAGAACTATGGCTACACCTTC. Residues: CASTGQNYGYTF.

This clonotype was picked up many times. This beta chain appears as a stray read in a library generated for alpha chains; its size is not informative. CDR3 bases: TGTGCCAGCGCGTCGGTGGCTGAAGCTTTCTTT. Protein product: CASASVAEAFF. This chain links TRBV11-2 with TRBJ1-1; D remains ambiguous. Germline CDR1 reads SGHAT; CDR2 reads FQNNGV. The CDR3 is made up of 11 amino acids. V was trimmed by 8 bases and J by 6 bases, leaving 10 bases between them. Drawing the rest from reference TRBV11-2 and TRBJ1-1, the complete variable domain is EAGVAQSPRYKIIEKRQSVAFWCNPISGHATLYWYQQILGQGPKLLIQFQNNGVVDDSQLPKDRFSAERLKGVDSTLKIQPAKLEDSAVYLCASASVAEAFFGQGTRLTVV.

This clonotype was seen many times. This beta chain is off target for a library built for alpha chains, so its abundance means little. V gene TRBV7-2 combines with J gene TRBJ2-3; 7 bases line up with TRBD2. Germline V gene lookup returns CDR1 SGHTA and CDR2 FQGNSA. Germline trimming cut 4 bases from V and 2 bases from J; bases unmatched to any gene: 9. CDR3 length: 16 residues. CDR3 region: CASSSGPSGVTDTQYF. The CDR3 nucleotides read TGTGCCAGCAGCTCAGGGCCCAGCGGGGTCACAGATACGCAGTATTTT.